This entry describes one TCR beta chain. The antigen is unknown. The PCR had 60 Vbeta and 13 Jbeta primers. The repertoire was sequenced with immunoSEQ multiplex PCR; TCRdb's copy has only in-frame clones and lacks some. The sample records around 140,000 clones, 60% to 85% being singletons. Unrecorded immune exposure was likely among donors, who were nominally healthy when sampled. The CDR3 extends over 16 amino acids. V was shortened by 4 bases and J by 0 bases, with 12 bases between the two germline ends. Germline CDR1 SGHAT, CDR2 FQNNGV. The data originate from a study of cytomegalovirus exposure and HLA in healthy donors. Study-wide findings and caveats: Earlier analysis looked at TCR beta V segments, and most were productive about 90% or about 30% of the time. Most sequenced TCRs were rare (though some public TCRs occurred in many donors).

The V and J genes are TRBV11-2 and TRBJ1-4; tentatively, D is TRBD1 (6 bases). The TCR comes from a middle-aged man in good health and CMV-seropositive. The sequenced sample was PBMCs. This CDR3 reads CASSSPRGTTNEKLFF. The CDR3 coding sequence is TGTGCCAGCAGCTCCCCAAGGGGGACAACTAATGAAAAACTGTTTTTT. The full variable domain, with the rest looked up from reference TRBV11-2 and TRBJ1-4, is EAGVAQSPRYKIIEKRQSVAFWCNPISGHATLYWYQQILGQGPKLLIQFQNNGVVDDSQLPKDRFSAERLKGVDSTLKIQPAKLEDSAVYLCASSSPRGTTNEKLFFGSGTQLSVL.